Sequencing of this T cell receptor (beta chain) was carried out in a study of T-cell reconstitution after alpha-beta-depleted transplantation in children. Whole-study findings and limits: Certain patients had high TCRbeta diversity at day 60, and it came from recipient T cells and thymic progenitors that survived. Approximately two months post-transplant, alpha-beta T cells reportedly originated from several hundred expanded graft clones. When one year had passed after transplant, most T-cell counts and diversity came from newly produced T cells.

The CDR3 loop spans 16 amino acids. V was pared by 0 bases and J by 2 bases, with 14 bases between. The germline CDR1 and CDR2 sequences are LNHNV and YYDKDF (reference sequence). This clonotype was recorded a few times. Its antigen remains unidentified. Preparing the TCRbeta library involved the use of unique molecular identifiers. In TCRdb, the PCR reads were re-called with MiXCR into one record per CDR3 protein. The data contain around 960,000 distinct CDR3 sequences, 25% to 35% of them seen just once; the ten biggest clones take up around 30%. Sample: PBMCs, mostly from graft donor cells, taken 360 days after TCRalphabeta/CD19-depleted stem cell transplant. This chain links TRBV15 with TRBJ2-7; D is unclear. This clonotype was obtained from a boy under two years old who had a stem cell transplant for SCID, so the T cells may come from the graft donor. For the CDR3, the DNA is TGTGCCACCAGCAGAGATCTTGGACGACCGACCTACGAGCAGTACTTC. Its protein product is CATSRDLGRPTYEQYF.